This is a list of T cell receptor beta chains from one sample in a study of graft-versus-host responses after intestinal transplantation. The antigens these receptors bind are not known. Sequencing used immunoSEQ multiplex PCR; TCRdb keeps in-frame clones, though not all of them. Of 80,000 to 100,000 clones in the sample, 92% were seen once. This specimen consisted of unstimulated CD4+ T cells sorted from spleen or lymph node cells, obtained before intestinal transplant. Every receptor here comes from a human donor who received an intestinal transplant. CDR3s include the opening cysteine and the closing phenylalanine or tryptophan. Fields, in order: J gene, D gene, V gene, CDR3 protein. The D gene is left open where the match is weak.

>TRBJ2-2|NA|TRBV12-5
CASGLPAGELFF
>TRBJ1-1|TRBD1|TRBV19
CASSQPRQGRTEAFF
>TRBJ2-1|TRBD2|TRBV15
CATSRGGLAGGVSYNEQFF
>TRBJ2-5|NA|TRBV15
CATSRVTGAQETQYF
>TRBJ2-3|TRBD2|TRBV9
CASSPTSQSSTDTQYF
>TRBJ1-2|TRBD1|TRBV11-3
CASSRDRVYGYTF
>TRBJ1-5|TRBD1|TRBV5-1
CASSLDGTGVQPQHF
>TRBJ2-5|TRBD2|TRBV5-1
CASSLREAGETQYF
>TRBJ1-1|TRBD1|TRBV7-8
CASSSDGTGRTEAFF
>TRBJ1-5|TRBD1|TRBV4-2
CASSRDRGSDQPQHF
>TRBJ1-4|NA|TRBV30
CAWSVTETTNEKLFF
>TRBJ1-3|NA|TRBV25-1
CASSLGAQTGNTIYF
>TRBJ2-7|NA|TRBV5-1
CASSLGLGWTYEQYF
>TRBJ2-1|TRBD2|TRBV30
CAWSAGLAGYNEQFF
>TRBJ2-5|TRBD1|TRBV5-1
CASSSTGMRGETQYF
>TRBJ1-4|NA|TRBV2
CASRGRVGGGKLFF
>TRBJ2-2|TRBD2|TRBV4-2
CASSQVELAGTGELFF
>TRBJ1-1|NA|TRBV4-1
CASSPKLNTEAFF
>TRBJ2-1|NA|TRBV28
CASSLGWNGEYNEQFF
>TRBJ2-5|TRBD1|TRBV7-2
CASSLGWGTDQETQYF
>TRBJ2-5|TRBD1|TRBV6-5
CASSRDRLQETQYF
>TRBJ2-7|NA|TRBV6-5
CASSYSGQGHEQYF
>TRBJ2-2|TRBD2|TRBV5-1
CASSFEGGPPGELFF
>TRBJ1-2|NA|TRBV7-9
CASSSSGEGYGYTF
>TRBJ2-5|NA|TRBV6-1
CASSEGPGVGQETQYF
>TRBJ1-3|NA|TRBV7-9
CASSPTVPGNTIYF
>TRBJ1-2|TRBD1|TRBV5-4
CASSTDRGVYGYTF
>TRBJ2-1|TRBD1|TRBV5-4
CASTLDRASSYNEQFF
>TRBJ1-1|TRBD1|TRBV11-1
CASSTGGKNTEAFF
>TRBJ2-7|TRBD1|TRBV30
CAWSPGTGSYEQYF
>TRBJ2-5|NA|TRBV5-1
CASSLSLQLVMETQYF
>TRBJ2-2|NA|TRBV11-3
CASSLRGIGELFF
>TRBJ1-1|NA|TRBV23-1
CASSQSSRPGPSNTEAFF
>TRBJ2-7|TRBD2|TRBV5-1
CASSFLAGGPVEQYF
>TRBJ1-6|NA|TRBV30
CAWSVVRERSPLHF
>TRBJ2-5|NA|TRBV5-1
CASSAGQQETQYF
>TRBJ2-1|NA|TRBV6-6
CASSRDRDSEQFF
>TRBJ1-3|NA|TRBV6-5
CASSYSRSEGTIYF
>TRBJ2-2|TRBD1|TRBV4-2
CASSQEQVWTGNTGELFF
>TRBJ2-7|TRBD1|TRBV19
CASSKQGFSYEQYF
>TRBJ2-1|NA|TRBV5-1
CASSPEQGGEQFF
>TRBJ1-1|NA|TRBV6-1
CASSSTTGSTEAFF
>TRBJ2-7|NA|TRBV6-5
CASRRTQNYEQYF
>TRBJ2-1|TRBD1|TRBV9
CASSPRTGGYNEQFF
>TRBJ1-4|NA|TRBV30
CAWSPGEGQKLFF
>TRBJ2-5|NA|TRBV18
CASSPLGQIETQYF
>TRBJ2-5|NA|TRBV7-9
CASGHTGVGETQYF
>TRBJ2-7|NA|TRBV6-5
CASSYSAGDSYEQYF
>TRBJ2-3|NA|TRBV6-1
CASSEGSGGSSTDTQYF
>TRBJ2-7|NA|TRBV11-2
CASSFRSGDIAYEQYF
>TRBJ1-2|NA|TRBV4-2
CASSQDLENGYTF
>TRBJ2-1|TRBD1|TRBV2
CASSPQGAPGNEQFF
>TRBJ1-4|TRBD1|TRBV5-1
CASSWTGGVEEKLFF
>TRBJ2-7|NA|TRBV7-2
CASSLRGGLIYEQYF
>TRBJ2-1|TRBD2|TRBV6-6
CASSYLAGNEQFF
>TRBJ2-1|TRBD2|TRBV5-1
CASSHGTSGINEQFF
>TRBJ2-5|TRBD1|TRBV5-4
CASSLAPGGQETQYF